The T cell receptor (beta chain) under discussion was sequenced for a study of blood T cell repertoires in COVID-19. CDR1 and CDR2 from the germline V gene are LGHDT and YNNKEL (reference sequence). The length of the CDR3 is 14 residues. V lost 2 bases and J 1 base, leaving 6 bases between the germline ends. In the authors' workflow: Amplification of reference gene primers was used by the study to estimate nucleated cell counts. Profiling relied on immunoSEQ multiplex PCR, and the TCRdb table lists in-frame clones only, not all of them. D and trimming come from the DNA, and the V and J calls and clone size come from that table. There are 250,000 to 300,000 clones in the sample; around nine tenths occur only once, and under 10% lies in the top ten. Participant age was roughly 18 to 90 years, and participants resided in 25 or so US areas. Participants were placed into cohorts based on the clinical history they reported. Each recovered donor of Cohort 3 presented with two negative PCRs, clearance, or symptom resolution.

Sequencing was done on a sample of PBMCs or T cells enriched from blood (not recorded which). The chain has TRBV3-1 (or the pseudogene TRBV3-2) and TRBJ2-1; D is perhaps TRBD2 (6 bases). The source of this sequence is a man aged 35-49 years who had recovered from COVID-19. For the CDR3, the DNA is TGTGCCAGCAGCCAACGGGAGTCCTACAATGAGCAGTTCTTC. As protein: CASSQRESYNEQFF.